These T cell receptor beta chains were read from a single sample in a study of CD8 T cells in ankylosing spondylitis. Each CDR3 protein is one row after TCRdb ran MiXCR on the 5' RACE reads. Of around 770,000 distinct CDR3 sequences in the sample, under 20% were seen once. The sample comprised blood, either unsorted or a sorted T cell fraction (not recorded which). The receptor set was obtained from a male donor with ankylosing spondylitis. Each CDR3 is given with its conserved first and last residue. Each record gives: J gene, clone size, V gene, D gene, CDR3 DNA, CDR3 protein. D genes are given only for firm matches. Not all rows give a size; the values are once, few, many and, for expanded clones, a class.

TRBJ2-7 | . | TRBV4-1 | . | TGCGCCAGCAGCCTTCAATGGGTAGGACCCTACGAGCAGTACTTC | CASSLQWVGPYEQYF
TRBJ2-7 | few | TRBV7-8 | TRBD1 | TGTGCCAGCAGCTTAGCGCAGGGGGCGTACTACGAGCAGTACTTC | CASSLAQGAYYEQYF
TRBJ1-2 | . | TRBV12-3/TRBV12-4 | . | TGTGCCAGCAGTTTTAGCGAGTTCTATGGCTACACCTTC | CASSFSEFYGYTF
TRBJ2-2 | . | TRBV5-5 | . | TGTGCCAGCAGCTTGGATCCGGCGGCTCTTGGGGAGCTGTTTTTT | CASSLDPAALGELFF
TRBJ1-2 | few | TRBV3-1 | . | TGTGCCAGCAGCCAAGGAGGGGAGAACCGGCGGTATGGCTACACCTTC | CASSQGGENRRYGYTF
TRBJ1-1 | few | TRBV28 | . | TGTGCCAGCAGTTTATGGGACGAAAGGGTTCCTCACACTGAAGCTTTCTTT | CASSLWDERVPHTEAFF
TRBJ2-7 | few | TRBV6-5 | TRBD2 | TGTGCCAGCAGCTCCTCTCTAGCGGGGCCCTACGAGCAGTACTTC | CASSSSLAGPYEQYF
TRBJ2-1 | few | TRBV12-3/TRBV12-4 | . | TGTGCCAGCAGTACACAGGGGAGGAATGAGCAGTTCTTC | CASSTQGRNEQFF
TRBJ2-3 | many | TRBV12-3/TRBV12-4 | TRBD1 | TGTGCCAGCAGTCCCCTAACAGGGGGTAAGGATACGCAGTATTTT | CASSPLTGGKDTQYF
TRBJ2-1 | . | TRBV5-1 | . | TGCGCCAGCAGCCCTAATGCCCAAACTAGCTCACATGAGCAGTTCTTC | CASSPNAQTSSHEQFF
TRBJ2-3 | few | TRBV20-1 | . | TGCAGTGCTAGCAAGGATGGCGTATCCGATACGCAGTATTTT | CSASKDGVSDTQYF
TRBJ1-1 | few | TRBV29-1 | . | TGCAGCGTTGCAACGTACTCCCTGGAAGCTTTCTTT | CSVATYSLEAFF
TRBJ2-3 | . | TRBV6-1 | TRBD2 | TGTGCCAGCAGGCAGACTAGCGGGGCTAGCACAGATACGCAGTATTTT | CASRQTSGASTDTQYF
TRBJ2-2 | . | TRBV6-2/TRBV6-3 | TRBD1 | TGTGCCAGCAGTTGGACAGGGTGGACCGGGGAGCTGTTTTTT | CASSWTGWTGELFF
TRBJ2-6 | . | TRBV5-1 | . | TGCGCCAGCAGCTCGGCGCCTGGGGCCAACGTCCTGACTTTC | CASSSAPGANVLTF
TRBJ2-6 | few | TRBV2 | . | TGTGCCAGCAGTGAATATGGCAGGAGAGGGGATGATGGGGCCAACGTCCTGACTTTC | CASSEYGRRGDDGANVLTF
TRBJ2-7 | few | TRBV5-1 | TRBD1 | TGCGCCAGCAGCTTGGGGACAGGGAGCACCTACGAGCAGTACTTC | CASSLGTGSTYEQYF
TRBJ2-3 | . | TRBV18 | . | TGTGCCAGCTCACCAGATCAAGATACGCAGTATTTT | CASSPDQDTQYF
TRBJ2-1 | . | TRBV10-3 | . | TGTGCCATCAGTGATTTCCACTCGCTTCTGACAGGGACTAGTGAGCAGTTCTTC | CAISDFHSLLTGTSEQFF
TRBJ2-2 | few | TRBV9 | TRBD2 | TGTGCCAGCAGCGTAGCTGCGGGAGAGTCCGGGGAGCTGTTTTTT | CASSVAAGESGELFF
TRBJ2-1 | . | TRBV28 | . | TGTGCCAGCAGTTTACAGGGAGAGGAGGATGAGCAGTTCTTC | CASSLQGEEDEQFF
TRBJ1-1 | . | TRBV4-1 | . | TGCGCCAGCTCCACAAGTGGAAGGCCTGAAGCTTTCTTT | CASSTSGRPEAFF
TRBJ1-2 | . | TRBV4-2 | . | TGTGCCAGCAGCCAAGAACGCGGGGACCGCAAGTATGGCTACACCTTC | CASSQERGDRKYGYTF
TRBJ2-2 | . | TRBV29-1 | TRBD1 | TGCAGCGTTGCCCCGGGACAGGTTTACACCGGGGAGCTGTTTTTT | CSVAPGQVYTGELFF
TRBJ2-7 | few | TRBV29-1 | . | TGCAGCGTTGTAGGGGGGGCGACCTACGAGCAGTACTTC | CSVVGGATYEQYF
TRBJ1-2 | . | TRBV28 | . | TGTGCCAGCAGTTTAGCTTTCGGGAGGGGCGCCTACACCTTC | CASSLAFGRGAYTF
TRBJ1-3 | . | TRBV12-3/TRBV12-4 | . | TGTGCCAGCAGTTTAGGCCGGGAGAAGCGTTTCAGCTCTGGAAACACCATATATTTT | CASSLGREKRFSSGNTIYF
TRBJ2-2 | . | TRBV5-1 | . | TGCGCCAGCAGCTTGAAAACGGTCACCGGGGAGCTGTTTTTT | CASSLKTVTGELFF
TRBJ2-7 | few | TRBV7-2 | . | TGTGCCAGCAGCTTATTGAGGGCCCCGCCTCACGAGCAGTACTTC | CASSLLRAPPHEQYF
TRBJ2-7 | . | TRBV5-1 | . | TGCGCCAGCAGCTCCAACAGTAAGGGGACTGGAGAGCAGTACTTC | CASSSNSKGTGEQYF
TRBJ2-3 | few | TRBV5-1 | . | TGCGCCAGCAGCCCCCTCGGTGGGGGCCGAGATACGCAGTATTTT | CASSPLGGGRDTQYF